This T cell receptor (beta chain) was captured by sequencing in a study of regulatory T cells in long-lasting Graves disease. Trimming pared 6 bases from V and 2 bases from J, leaving 13 bases between. The CDR3 spans 14 residues. Study-level points and caveats: Persistent patients had more shared public clonotypes (roughly 2,700) than new patients (around 950).

Combining iRepertoire HTBI primers with Arm-PCR of CDR3 regions, the authors built TCR beta libraries. TCRdb re-called the multiplex PCR reads through MiXCR, storing one row per CDR3 protein. The sample lists roughly 350,000 distinct CDR3 sequences; 16% were seen once. As regards this clonotype: The target antigen is unknown.

Time point defined: newly diagnosed GD, antithyroid drugs for less than 3 months. From PBMCs, RNA was extracted and then used to make the TCR library. One endocrinology department in Xi'an, China, was where patients came from. These same records also appear under a second study, on T cells in Graves' hyperthyroidism and ophthalmopathy.

This sequence was found in a man in his forties with Graves disease. The input for sequencing was peripheral blood mononuclear cells (PBMCs), taken at new diagnosis, from a patient treated with antithyroid drugs. The J gene is TRBJ2-5, the V gene TRBV12-3 or TRBV12-4; D is ambiguous. The CDR3 DNA follows: TGTGCCAGCAGCCGATGGGGAAGGCAAGAGACCCAGTACTTC. It yields the protein CASSRWGRQETQYF.